The TCR beta chain described here comes from a study of blood T cell repertoires in COVID-19. Germline CDR1 LGHDT, CDR2 YNNKEL (reference sequence). CDR3 length: 13 residues. With 0 bases removed from V and 6 bases from J, the gap between germline ends came to 6 bases. Clones were sequenced by immunoSEQ multiplex PCR, and TCRdb holds only the in-frame ones, with some missing. The data contain about 250,000 clones, 85% to 90% of them seen just once; the ten biggest clones take up under 2%. In its sample, this clone was seen a few times. The chain combines TRBV3-1 (or the pseudogene TRBV3-2) with TRBJ1-5; D remains ambiguous. The clonotype comes from a man in his forties or fifties who had recovered from COVID-19. Sample: PBMCs or T cells enriched from blood (not recorded which). The CDR3 DNA is TGTGCCAGCAGCCAAGATAGAAGTCAGCCCCAGCATTTT. It translates to CASSQDRSQPQHF.